The clone carrying this TCR beta chain appeared once. Its antigen remains unknown. These data originate in a study of stem cell transplantation in POMP-related autoinflammatory disease. Study findings and constraints: In PRAID patients, the number of distinct TRB V-J gene pairings was restricted. Across all analyzed T-cell subsets, patients with PRAID tended toward reduced diversity and increased clonality.

The protocol was immunoSEQ multiplex PCR, while the TCRdb copy is restricted to in-frame clones and leaves out a portion. The sample has approximately 65,000 clones, approximately 91% seen once. PRAID featured immunodeficiency plus autoinflammation. This sequence originates from a human patient with POMP-related autoinflammation and immune dysregulation (PRAID). Some T cells may trace back to the graft donor. This sample comprised CD4+ T cells from PBMCs, obtained after stem cell transplantation.

CDR3 residues: CASRPASGRASGSNEQFF. For the CDR3, the DNA is TGTGCCAGCCGTCCGGCTAGCGGGAGGGCCTCCGGCTCCAATGAGCAGTTCTTC. V gene TRBV25-1 combines with J gene TRBJ2-1; 12 nucleotides align to TRBD2. Trimming took 8 bases from V and 6 from J; bases not matched to a gene: 17. The CDR3 covers 18 residues. CDR1 and CDR2 (germline): MGHDK, SYGVNS.